A single sample gave rise to the 25 T cell receptor beta chains below, sequenced in a study of blood T cell repertoires in COVID-19 (dated by TCRdb to 2020 to 2022). The protocol used for the library was the immunoSEQ multiplex PCR assay. The table was pulled from immuneACCESS by TCRdb, which kept in-frame rearrangements only. Such tables lose some clones; where checked, under half of the loss comes from unresolved V genes, and the rest has no known cause. Across this sample there are roughly 250,000 clones, with around 90% seen only once. 1.5% to 2% of the sample goes to the ten largest clones. Sequencing was done on a sample of PBMCs or T cells enriched from blood (not recorded which). The origin of the receptors is a woman in her forties or fifties who had recovered from COVID-19.

This sequence joins TRBV4-2 and TRBJ2-7; D possibly corresponds to TRBD2 (6 bases). Germline CDR1 reads LGHNA; CDR2 reads YNFKEQ. The CDR3 runs to 15 residues. Trimming took off 6 bases at V and 2 bases at J, with 17 bases between the two ends. CDR3 sequence: CASSRPGRDPYEQYF. The CDR3 region has the DNA TGTGCCAGCAGTCGCCCCGGGCGGGATCCCTACGAGCAGTACTTC.

This clone was counted a single time. The chain combines TRBV5-1 with TRBJ1-1; tentative D call: TRBD1 (6 bases). The CDR3 is made up of 15 amino acids. Germline V gene lookup returns CDR1 SGHRS and CDR2 YFSETQ. Trimming stripped 7 bases from V and 2 bases from J, with 18 bases between. Here the CDR3 reads CASGGSGTQNTEAFF. The CDR3 DNA sequence: TGCGCCAGCGGTGGGAGCGGGACACAAAACACTGAAGCTTTCTTT.

The rearrangement joins TRBV7-2 to TRBJ2-3, with 10 positions matching TRBD1. After removal of 7 bases from V and 1 base from J, the junction contained 8 bases not matched to a gene. Germline assignment: CDR1 SGHTA and CDR2 FQGNSA. The CDR3 sequence is 16 residues long. This CDR3 is CASNTRTGGGTDTQYF. CDR3 DNA sequence: TGTGCCAGCAACACAAGGACAGGGGGAGGCACAGATACGCAGTATTTT.

The genes are TRBV15 and TRBJ2-1; the match to TRBD2 covers 11 bases. Trimming cost V 6 bases and J 7 bases; bases outside gene matches: 5. The CDR3 loop spans 14 amino acids. Per the germline V gene, CDR1 is LNHNV and CDR2 is YYDKDF (reference sequence). The CDR3 protein is CATRGTSGVNEQFF. The DNA for the CDR3 is TGTGCCACCAGAGGGACTAGCGGTGTGAATGAGCAGTTCTTC.

The sample holds a few counts of this clone. The chain recombines TRBV5-6 with TRBJ2-4; D not certain. Between the trimmed V and J ends, which lost 2 bases and 7 bases, there was a span of 16 bases. The CDR3 loop spans 15 amino acids. Germline CDR1 reads SGHDT; CDR2 reads YYEEEE. As DNA, the CDR3 is TGTGCCAGCAGCTTAGTAACCGGGTCCCGGAACATTCAGTACTTC. Its protein product is CASSLVTGSRNIQYF.

The rearrangement uses TRBV18 and TRBJ2-7; D unresolved. Germline V gene lookup returns CDR1 KGHSH and CDR2 LQKENI. The V end lost 5 bases, the J end lost 3 bases, and 14 bases lay between the germline ends. CDR3 length: 14 residues. The CDR3 DNA sequence: TGTGCCAGCTCATCAGGTGGGCAAGGCTACGAGCAGTACTTC. It codes for CASSSGGQGYEQYF.

The chain uses TRBV3-1 (or the pseudogene TRBV3-2) and TRBJ1-2; the match to TRBD1 covers 9 bases. The V gene end was trimmed by 3 bases and the J gene end by 1 base; junction bases not matched to a gene: 3. The CDR3 length is 15 residues. The V gene's germline CDR1 is LGHDT and CDR2 YNNKEL (reference sequence). The CDR3, as DNA: TGTGCCAGCAGCCAGTGGGACAGGGATAACTATGGCTACACCTTC. Its protein is CASSQWDRDNYGYTF.

This chain joins TRBV3-1 (or the pseudogene TRBV3-2) and TRBJ1-1, with TRBD1 matching over 9 bases. The V and J ends lost 4 bases and 4 bases, in that order; junction bases with no gene match: 4. This CDR3 spans 14 amino acids. Germline-derived CDR1 and CDR2 are LGHDT and YNNKEL (reference sequence). CDR3 in amino acids: CASSLRDRATEAFF. In nucleotides, the CDR3 is TGTGCCAGCAGCCTAAGGGACAGGGCCACTGAAGCTTTCTTT.

CDR3 sequence reads: CASSSQGGGMVREQYF. CDR3 DNA: TGTGCCAGCAGCTCGCAAGGCGGGGGCATGGTTCGGGAGCAGTACTTC. J is TRBJ2-7 and V is TRBV7-6, with TRBD2 as a possible D gene (7 bases). Trimming took 4 bases from V and 7 from J, leaving 23 bases between them. Per the germline V gene, CDR1 is SGHVS and CDR2 is FNYEAQ. The CDR3 runs to 16 residues.

This chain uses TRBV11-2 with TRBJ2-3; 9 positions agree with TRBD2. Germline CDR1 SGHAT, CDR2 FQNNGV. V lost 0 bases and J lost 6; bases outside the gene matches: 4. The CDR3 contains 15 residues. DNA for the CDR3: TGTGCCAGCAGCTTAGAGGGTAGCGGGAGTGATACGCAGTATTTT. Its protein product is CASSLEGSGSDTQYF.

This chain's CDR3 is CASSEGPRGPSSYNEQFF. DNA for the CDR3: TGTGCCAGCAGTGAAGGCCCCAGGGGCCCAAGCTCCTACAATGAGCAGTTCTTC. The chain recombines TRBV25-1 with TRBJ2-1; D possibly corresponds to TRBD1 (6 bases). Per the germline V gene, CDR1 is MGHDK and CDR2 is SYGVNS. V was shortened by 2 bases and J by 0 bases, with 17 bases between the two germline ends. The length of the CDR3 is 18 residues. Using reference TRBV25-1 and TRBJ2-1 for the parts outside the CDR3, the full variable domain is EADIYQTPRYLVIGTGKKITLECSQTMGHDKMYWYQQDPGMELHLIHYSYGVNSTEKGDLSSESTVSRIRTEHFPLTLESARPSHTSQYLCASSEGPRGPSSYNEQFFGPGTRLTVL.

CDR3 sequence reads: CASSQDGNYEQYF. CDR3 nucleotides: TGTGCCAGCAGCCAAGACGGGAACTACGAGCAGTACTTC. The chain recombines TRBV3-1 (or the pseudogene TRBV3-2) with TRBJ2-7, with TRBD2 as a possible D gene (5 bases). CDR3 length: 13 amino acids. The V end lost 0 bases, the J end lost 3 bases, and 6 bases lay between the germline ends. The germline gives CDR1 LGHDT, CDR2 YNNKEL (reference sequence).

V gene TRBV2 combines with J gene TRBJ2-3; D gene uncertain. The CDR3 runs 15 residues. The V gene lost 2 bases and the J gene lost 1 base, with 10 bases spanning the gap. The germline gives CDR1 SNHLY, CDR2 FYNNEI. CDR3 coding DNA: TGTGCCAGCAGTGAACAGGCCAGTCGCACAGATACGCAGTATTTT. It is translated as CASSEQASRTDTQYF.

This clone was seen just once. The V call is TRBV27, the J call TRBJ2-7, with TRBD2 identical over 12 bases. CDR3 length equals 17 residues. Unmatched junction bases numbered 6, after V lost 3 bases and J lost 0 bases. Germline CDR1 reads MNHEY; CDR2 reads SMNVEV (reference sequence). This chain's CDR3 is CASSLRTSGTLSYEQYF. Written as DNA, the CDR3 is TGTGCCAGCAGTTTGAGGACTAGCGGGACCCTCTCCTACGAGCAGTACTTC.

Here the CDR3 reads CASSSPRGNQTSRSYNEQFF. In DNA, the CDR3 is TGTGCCAGCAGCTCACCCAGGGGAAACCAAACTAGTAGGTCCTACAATGAGCAGTTCTTC. The chain uses TRBV9 and TRBJ2-1, with D possibly TRBD1 on 6 matching bases. Deletions cut 4 bases from V and 1 base from J, with 27 bases between. CDR1 and CDR2 (germline): SGDLS, YYNGEE. This CDR3 is built from 20 residues.

This chain connects TRBV18 to TRBJ1-2, with 9 nucleotides matching TRBD1. CDR3 size: 13 residues. V lost 4 bases to trimming and J lost 6 bases; unmatched junction nucleotides: 3. CDR1 and CDR2 (germline): KGHSH, LQKENI. This CDR3 reads CASSQRTGDGYTF. In DNA, the CDR3 is TGTGCCAGCTCACAACGGACAGGGGATGGCTACACCTTC.

This chain uses TRBV7-2 with TRBJ1-6, with 10 positions matching TRBD1. V gave up 4 bases and J gave up 6 bases; unmatched junction bases: 3. Germline V gene data show CDR1 as SGHTA and CDR2 as FQGNSA. The CDR3 spans 15 residues. The CDR3 spells CASSSGTGVNSPLHF. DNA for the CDR3: TGTGCCAGCAGCTCCGGGACAGGGGTTAATTCACCCCTCCACTTT.

The chain employs TRBV11-2 and TRBJ2-3, with 9 bases fitting TRBD1. This CDR3 is 17 amino acids long. Trimming removed 6 bases from V and 3 bases from J; junction bases left unmatched: 13. Looked up from germline, CDR1 is SGHAT and CDR2 is FQNNGV. The CDR3 is CASSYGPGQGWTDTQYF. In nucleotides, the CDR3 is TGTGCCAGCAGTTATGGGCCGGGACAGGGTTGGACAGATACGCAGTATTTT.

The chain joins TRBV18 to TRBJ2-7, with D unclear. Per the germline V gene, CDR1 is KGHSH and CDR2 is LQKENI. Trimming took 1 base from V and 5 from J, leaving 15 bases between them. The CDR3 length is 15 residues. In DNA form, the CDR3 reads TGTGCCAGCTCACCACAAACACGTACCGTCGACGAGCAGTACTTC. Protein product: CASSPQTRTVDEQYF.

The chain couples TRBV5-6 to TRBJ2-7; TRBD1 matches 7 bases. CDR3 length: 17 amino acids. The germline CDR1 and CDR2 sequences are SGHDT and YYEEEE. Losses at the gene ends were 0 bases for V and 4 bases for J; bases not matched to a gene: 13. The CDR3 region is CASSLVATGMAEYEQYF. In DNA, the CDR3 is TGTGCCAGCAGCTTGGTGGCGACAGGGATGGCCGAGTACGAGCAGTACTTC.

This clone turned up a few times. The chain is built from TRBV27 and TRBJ1-5; D unresolved. Germline CDR1 and CDR2: MNHEY and SMNVEV (reference sequence). The CDR3 contains 15 residues. V dropped 5 bases and J dropped 0 bases, with 11 bases sitting between them. The CDR3 DNA reads as TGTGCCAGCAGTCCAGGACTGGTTAGCAATCAGCCCCAGCATTTT. Its protein product is CASSPGLVSNQPQHF.

The chain recombines TRBV5-1 with TRBJ2-3; D possibly corresponds to TRBD2 (6 bases). Trimming cost V 2 bases and J 0 bases, with 10 bases left between them. This CDR3 contains 15 residues. Germline-derived CDR1 and CDR2 are SGHRS and YFSETQ. The CDR3 DNA follows: TGCGCCAGCAGCTTTCTAAGCGGGAGCACAGATACGCAGTATTTT. This sequence encodes CASSFLSGSTDTQYF.

CDR3 in DNA: TGTGCCATCAGTAGCTCGTGGACAGGGGATTACGAGCAGTACTTC. Translation: CAISSSWTGDYEQYF. The chain joins TRBV10-3 to TRBJ2-7; 9 nucleotides agree with TRBD1. The CDR3 loop spans 15 amino acids. Germline CDR1 and CDR2: ENHRY and SYGVKD. The trim removed 5 bases at V and 4 bases at J, leaving 9 bases unmatched.

The genes are TRBV7-2 and TRBJ2-3, with D hard to call. V was trimmed by 2 bases and J by 8 bases, leaving 14 bases between them. Germline CDR1 reads SGHTA; CDR2 reads FQGNSA. The CDR3 loop spans 14 amino acids. The CDR3 protein is CASSLNAQAVTQYF. The DNA of the CDR3 is TGTGCCAGCAGCTTAAATGCGCAGGCTGTTACGCAGTATTTT.

This clone came up a few times. This sequence joins TRBV14 and TRBJ2-3; perhaps TRBD2 as D (5 bases). Looked up from germline, CDR1 is SGHDN and CDR2 is FVKESK. The CDR3 is 15 residues long. Trimming stripped 0 bases from V and 6 bases from J, with 13 bases between. The CDR3 bases are TGTGCCAGCAGCCAAGATTTTACCCGGGGTGATACGCAGTATTTT. It encodes CASSQDFTRGDTQYF.